This T cell receptor (beta chain) is from a study of T-cell memory formation after mild COVID-19. V lost 6 bases to trimming and J lost 5 bases, with 13 bases between them. CDR3 length: 13 amino acids. In germline, CDR1 is SNHLY, CDR2 FYNNEI. 5'RACE primed from the constant segment yielded TCR alpha and TCR beta cDNA libraries bearing sample barcodes and UMIs. TCRdb re-analysed the 5' RACE reads in MiXCR, keeping a single row per CDR3 protein. Among about 560,000 distinct CDR3 sequences listed, 15% to 20% were seen once. The clonotype comes from an adult woman who had mild COVID-19 (a few samples of this study predate the infection). Cell type and time point are not known. Sequenced input: PBMCs or a T cell subset sorted from them (not recorded which). The rearrangement links TRBV2 to TRBJ2-5, with no clear D. CDR3 residues: CASSLGVVETQYF. The CDR3 coding sequence is TGTGCCAGCAGCTTAGGCGTCGTGGAGACCCAGTACTTC.